The TCR beta chain under discussion was sequenced for a study of control samples from healthy donors and cancer patients. Germline V gene data show CDR1 as SGDLS and CDR2 as YYNGEE. V trimming: 3 bases; J trimming: 4 bases; junction bases outside the gene matches: 9. This CDR3 spans 17 amino acids. Clones were read by immunoSEQ multiplex PCR, and TCRdb kept only the in-frame ones, dropping some. The sample carries 100,000 to 150,000 clones, around nine tenths recorded once. This sequence originates from a man between 45 and 60 years old with head and neck cancer. The chain couples TRBV9 to TRBJ2-1; TRBD2 agrees at 11 bases. Sequenced material: PBMCs. CDR3 in DNA: TGTGCCAGCAGCGATAACCTAGCGGGGGGCCTTTACAATGAGCAGTTCTTC. Encoded protein: CASSDNLAGGLYNEQFF.